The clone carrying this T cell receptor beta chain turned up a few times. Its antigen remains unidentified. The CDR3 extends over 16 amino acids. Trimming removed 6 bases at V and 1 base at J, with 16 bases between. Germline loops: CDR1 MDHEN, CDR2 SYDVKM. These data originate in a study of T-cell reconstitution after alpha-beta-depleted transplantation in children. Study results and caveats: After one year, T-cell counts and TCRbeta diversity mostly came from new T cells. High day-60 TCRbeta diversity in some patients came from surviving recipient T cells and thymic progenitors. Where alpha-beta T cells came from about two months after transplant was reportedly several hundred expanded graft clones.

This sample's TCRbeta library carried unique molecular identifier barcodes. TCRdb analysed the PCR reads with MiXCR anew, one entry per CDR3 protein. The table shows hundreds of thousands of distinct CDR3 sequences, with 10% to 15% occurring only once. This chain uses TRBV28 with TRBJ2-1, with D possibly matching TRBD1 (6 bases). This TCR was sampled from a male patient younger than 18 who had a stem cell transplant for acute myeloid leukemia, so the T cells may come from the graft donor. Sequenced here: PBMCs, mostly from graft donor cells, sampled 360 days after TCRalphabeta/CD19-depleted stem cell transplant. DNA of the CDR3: TGTGCCAGCAGCAAACAGGGAACCAGGTCCTACAATGAGCAGTTCTTC. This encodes CASSKQGTRSYNEQFF.